One sample yielded the 21 T cell receptor beta chains listed below, sequenced in a study of OX40 agonist ivuxolimab in advanced cancers. Clones were sequenced by immunoSEQ multiplex PCR, and TCRdb holds only the in-frame ones, with some missing. The sample has 70,000 to 95,000 clones, 87% seen once. This material consisted of CD4+ or CD8+ T cells sorted from blood, taken in a trial of the OX40 agonist ivuxolimab. These receptors were collected from an adult with an advanced solid tumor such as melanoma, head and neck, liver or kidney cancer.

This clone was detected a few times. The chain uses TRBV6-5 and TRBJ1-1; D call uncertain. Per germline, CDR1 MNHEY and CDR2 SVGAGI. This CDR3 region has 14 residues. Trimming cost V 7 bases and J 1 base, with 13 bases left between them. The CDR3 nucleotides read TGTGCCAGCACCGTTACGTGGGGGAACACTGAAGCTTTCTTT. Its translation: CASTVTWGNTEAFF.

The J gene is TRBJ1-4, the V gene TRBV2; D unresolved. Germline lookup yields CDR1 SNHLY and CDR2 FYNNEI. V was trimmed by 3 bases and J by 11 bases, leaving 22 bases between them. The CDR3 runs to 16 residues. The CDR3 DNA follows: TGTGCCAGCAGTGACTGGAGACGGGGATATGCTGGGAAACTGTTTTTT. Translated, it gives CASSDWRRGYAGKLFF.

The chain uses TRBV6-5 and TRBJ1-6; D uncertain. The CDR3 has 12 amino acids. Between the trimmed V and J ends, which lost 6 bases and 10 bases, there was a span of 10 bases. Germline V gives CDR1 MNHEY, CDR2 SVGAGI. The DNA for the CDR3 is TGTGCCAGCAGCTATCCGGGGTCACCCCTCCACTTT. Encoded protein: CASSYPGSPLHF.

On this clone itself: One end of the junction is discordant with germline, which a read error may explain. The J gene is TRBJ2-3, the V gene TRBV5-4; 12 bases line up with TRBD1. Germline V gene lookup returns CDR1 SGHNT and CDR2 YYREEE (reference sequence). CDR3 length: 14 amino acids. The CDR3 loop reads CASSSQPGTGGKNF. The CDR3 region has the DNA TGTGCCAGCAGCTCACAACCCGGGACAGGGGGCAAAAATTTT. The full variable domain, rest sourced from reference TRBV5-4 and TRBJ2-3, is ETGVTQSPTHLIKTRGQQVTLRCSSQSGHNTVSWYQQALGQGPQFIFQYYREEENGRGNFPPRFSGLQFPNYSSELNVNALELDDSALYLCASSSQPGTGGKNFGPGTRLTVL.

This sequence joins TRBV27 and TRBJ2-5; D is perhaps TRBD1 or TRBD2 (7 bases each). The V gene lost 6 bases and the J gene lost 0 bases, with 20 bases spanning the gap. CDR3 length: 17 residues. Germline V lookup: CDR1 MNHEY, CDR2 SMNVEV (reference sequence). The CDR3 DNA is TGTGCCAGCAGCTCCAGGGGGGGCGGACAGTACCAAGAGACCCAGTACTTC. Its protein is CASSSRGGGQYQETQYF.

The J gene is TRBJ1-1, the V gene TRBV18, with D possibly TRBD1 on 5 matching bases. This CDR3 is 13 amino acids long. Germline CDR1 is KGHSH and CDR2 is LQKENI. The ends were cut back, 5 bases at V and 5 bases at J, with 12 bases in the middle. Written as DNA, the CDR3 is TGTGCCAGCTCATCGGGGGAGGGAACTGAAGCTTTCTTT. As protein: CASSSGEGTEAFF.

This chain connects TRBV4-1 to TRBJ2-5, with unresolved D. Germline loops: CDR1 MGHRA, CDR2 YSYEKL. The CDR3 is 13 amino acids. The V gene lost 2 bases and the J gene lost 5 bases, with 9 bases spanning the gap. The CDR3 bases are TGCGCCAGCAGCCAATACAAGAGCGAGACCCAGTACTTC. Protein: CASSQYKSETQYF.

The gene calls are TRBV4-3 and TRBJ2-3; no firm D call. Germline CDR1 reads LGHNA; CDR2 reads YSLEER. This CDR3 comprises 14 residues. V was clipped by 0 bases and J by 2 bases, with 6 bases between them. The CDR3 region is CASSQEQLTDTQYF. DNA of the CDR3: TGCGCCAGCAGCCAAGAACAGCTCACAGATACGCAGTATTTT.

This clone was seen only a few times. The sample has other DNA sequences that encode this CDR3 too. The rearrangement joins TRBV19 to TRBJ1-1; no clear D. The CDR3 has 13 residues. Germline values: CDR1 LNHDA, CDR2 SQIVND (reference sequence). V lost 3 bases to trimming and J lost 0 bases, with 5 bases between them. The DNA for the CDR3 is TGTGCCAGTAGTATCACCGTGAACACTGAAGCTTTCTTT. Translated, it gives CASSITVNTEAFF. The whole variable domain, remainder taken from reference TRBV19 and TRBJ1-1, is DGGITQSPKYLFRKEGQNVTLSCEQNLNHDAMYWYRQDPGQGLRLIYYSQIVNDFQKGDIAEGYSVSREKKESFPLTVTSAQKNPTAFYLCASSITVNTEAFFGQGTRLTVV.

The gene calls are TRBV9 and TRBJ1-1; 8 bases map to TRBD1. The CDR3 has 16 amino acids. The germline CDR1 and CDR2 sequences are SGDLS and YYNGEE. V shed 8 bases and J 8 bases; nucleotides not matched to a gene: 20. CDR3 in amino acids: CASSAEGAGGGIEAFF. CDR3 DNA: TGTGCCAGTAGTGCCGAAGGGGCAGGGGGCGGTATCGAAGCTTTCTTT.

CDR3 nucleotides: TGTGCCAGCAGTTACTCGGCACTAGCGGGAGGAAATGAGCAGTTCTTC. Translation gives CASSYSALAGGNEQFF. This chain joins TRBV6-6 and TRBJ2-1, with 12 positions matching TRBD2. Germline V CDR1 and CDR2: MNHNY, SVGAGI (reference sequence). Trimming took 0 bases from V and 7 from J; bases not matched to a gene: 4. The CDR3 totals 16 residues.

V is TRBV5-3 and J is TRBJ1-5; D is possibly TRBD1 (5 bases). TRBV5-3 is an ORF, and what it does is uncertain. The CDR3 contains 17 residues. Trimming removed 0 bases from V and 3 bases from J, with 16 bases in between. The CDR3 DNA reads as TGTGCCAGAAGCTTGGAAACGGGAGGGGATTTCAATCAGCCCCAGCATTTT. Its translation: CARSLETGGDFNQPQHF.

This chain connects TRBV7-2 to TRBJ2-3; D is unclear. The CDR3 is 11 residues long. Germline CDR1 reads SGHTA; CDR2 reads FQGNSA. V was trimmed by 3 bases and J by 6 bases, leaving 4 bases between them. CDR3 coding DNA: TGTGCCAGCAGCTTGCTGGATACGCAGTATTTT. The encoded protein is CASSLLDTQYF.

The rearrangement joins TRBV2 to TRBJ1-5; D is undetermined. V lost 1 base and J lost 9, with 19 bases in between. From germline, CDR1 is SNHLY and CDR2 FYNNEI. The CDR3 contains 16 residues. The CDR3 is CASSEEGGSGRWPQHF. CDR3 sequence (DNA): TGTGCCAGCAGTGAAGAGGGCGGAAGCGGCCGCTGGCCCCAGCATTTT. Supplemented by reference TRBV2 and TRBJ1-5, the full variable domain reads EPEVTQTPSHQVTQMGQEVILRCVPISNHLYFYWYRQILGQKVEFLVSFYNNEISEKSEIFDDQFSVERPDGSNFTLKIRSTKLEDSAMYFCASSEEGGSGRWPQHFGDGTRLSIL.

The rearrangement joins TRBV5-6 to TRBJ1-5, with 7 bases matching TRBD1. The CDR3 is 15 residues long. Trimming removed 0 bases from V and 3 bases from J; junction bases left unmatched: 3. Germline V gene lookup returns CDR1 SGHDT and CDR2 YYEEEE. The CDR3 region is CASSLGGTVNQPQHF. CDR3 DNA: TGTGCCAGCAGCTTGGGCGGGACAGTCAATCAGCCCCAGCATTTT. Drawing the rest from reference TRBV5-6 and TRBJ1-5, the complete variable domain is DAGVTQSPTHLIKTRGQQVTLRCSPKSGHDTVSWYQQALGQGPQFIFQYYEEEERQRGNFPDRFSGHQFPNYSSELNVNALLLGDSALYLCASSLGGTVNQPQHFGDGTRLSIL.

This chain connects TRBV27 to TRBJ2-7; 10 nucleotides match TRBD2. The V gene's germline CDR1 is MNHEY and CDR2 SMNVEV (reference sequence). Trimming took 5 bases from V and 1 from J; bases not matched to a gene: 2. There are 14 residues in the CDR3. DNA of the CDR3: TGTGCCAGCAGTCTAGCGGGAGCTTCCTACGAGCAGTACTTC. This encodes CASSLAGASYEQYF.

This chain joins TRBV4-1 and TRBJ1-2; 9 nucleotides align to TRBD1. The CDR3 consists of 15 residues. Germline lookup yields CDR1 MGHRA and CDR2 YSYEKL. V shed 4 bases and J 3 bases; nucleotides not matched to a gene: 6. The CDR3 loop reads CASSRRTGEDYGYTF. CDR3 nucleotides: TGCGCCAGCAGCCGCCGGACAGGGGAGGACTATGGCTACACCTTC.

J is TRBJ2-7 and V is TRBV5-5; D remains unclear. Germline V CDR1 and CDR2: SGHKS, YYEKEE (reference sequence). Deletions cut 6 bases from V and 4 bases from J, with 14 bases between. CDR3 length: 13 residues. The CDR3 region has the DNA TGTGCCAGCACCCATACGGTGGGATACGAGCAGTACTTC. Residues: CASTHTVGYEQYF.

The chain joins TRBV11-2 to TRBJ2-1; the D is unclear. Per the germline V gene, CDR1 is SGHAT and CDR2 is FQNNGV. Trimming left V 1 base short and J 5 bases short, with 9 bases between. This CDR3 has 14 residues. CDR3 DNA: TGTGCCAGCAGCTTAGCCGTGATCAACAATGAGCAGTTCTTC. Translated, it gives CASSLAVINNEQFF. The complete variable domain, with remaining parts taken from reference TRBV11-2 and TRBJ2-1, reads EAGVAQSPRYKIIEKRQSVAFWCNPISGHATLYWYQQILGQGPKLLIQFQNNGVVDDSQLPKDRFSAERLKGVDSTLKIQPAKLEDSAVYLCASSLAVINNEQFFGPGTRLTVL.

This rearrangement joins TRBV7-8 to TRBJ2-1; 13 nucleotides line up with TRBD2. V shed 5 bases and J 7 bases; nucleotides not matched to a gene: 14. CDR3 length equals 18 residues. Germline V gene lookup returns CDR1 SGHVS and CDR2 FQNEAQ. The CDR3 bases are TGTGCCAGCAGCCCTACCCCGACTAGCGGGAGGCTCAGGAATGAGCAGTTCTTC. Residues: CASSPTPTSGRLRNEQFF.

The rearrangement joins TRBV2 to TRBJ2-5; the D gene is possibly TRBD2 (7 bases). The CDR3 has 15 residues. CDR1 is SNHLY and CDR2 is FYNNEI in the germline V gene. The V end lost 4 bases, the J end lost 4 bases, and 16 bases lay between the germline ends. CDR3 sequence (DNA): TGTGCCAGCAGTGTGTCCGCGGGGGCACGAGAGACCCAGTACTTC. Its protein is CASSVSAGARETQYF. Supplemented by reference TRBV2 and TRBJ2-5, the full variable domain reads EPEVTQTPSHQVTQMGQEVILRCVPISNHLYFYWYRQILGQKVEFLVSFYNNEISEKSEIFDDQFSVERPDGSNFTLKIRSTKLEDSAMYFCASSVSAGARETQYFGPGTRLLVL.